The 23 T cell receptor beta chains presented below share a single source sample, sequenced in a study of low-dose radiotherapy and immunotherapy resistance in tumors. TRAV- and TRBV-specific primers, spanning alpha and beta chains, primed first-strand cDNA. TCRs were amplified for roughly 20 PCR cycles with a constant-region primer and V-primer adapter. TCRdb itself ran the reads through MiXCR, one entry per CDR3 protein. Found here are about 82,000 distinct CDR3 sequences, about 19% of them singletons; the top ten hold over 4.5%. Time point denoted: before trial treatment. The sample was PBMCs, taken before treatment. The receptor source for this set is a male donor with prostate cancer.

This clonotype has ten or more counts. The V call is TRBV29-1, the J call TRBJ2-3, with 7 positions matching TRBD2. V shed 4 bases and J 1 base; nucleotides not matched to a gene: 14. CDR1 and CDR2 from the germline V gene are SQVTM and ANQGSEA. The length of the CDR3 is 17 residues. The CDR3 DNA is TGCAGCGTTGTTGGCCCCTACGGGGCGGGGGGCACAGATACGCAGTATTTT. Translation gives CSVVGPYGAGGTDTQYF.

Only one count was recorded for this clonotype. The V call is TRBV7-2, the J call TRBJ2-2; 11 nucleotides match TRBD2. Trimming took 5 bases from V and 6 from J; bases not matched to a gene: 5. Per the germline V gene, CDR1 is SGHTA and CDR2 is FQGNSA. CDR3 length: 15 residues. Here the CDR3 reads CASSLSGGAPGELFF. In DNA form, the CDR3 reads TGTGCCAGCAGCCTTAGCGGGGGGGCCCCCGGGGAGCTGTTTTTT.

The V and J genes are TRBV6-2 or TRBV6-3 and TRBJ2-7, with D perhaps matching TRBD1 (5 bases). From germline, CDR1 is MNHEY and CDR2 SVGEGT. This CDR3 has 11 amino acids. Trimming left V 5 bases short and J 12 bases short, with 14 bases between. In DNA, the CDR3 is TGTGCCAGCAGTGTTGGTGGGGCAGCGTACTTC. As protein: CASSVGGAAYF.

This clonotype was seen ten or more times. This chain links TRBV6-2 or TRBV6-3 with TRBJ2-3; D is possibly TRBD1 or TRBD2 (6 bases each). The germline V gene has CDR1 MNHEY and CDR2 SVGEGT. The CDR3 runs 15 residues. V gave up 10 bases and J gave up 0 bases, with 17 bases separating them. This CDR3 is CATHMGGLSTDTQYF. DNA for the CDR3: TGTGCCACCCATATGGGGGGCCTCAGCACAGATACGCAGTATTTT.

The table lists this clonotype with many counts. This chain joins TRBV30 and TRBJ1-5, with D perhaps matching TRBD1 (5 bases). Germline-derived CDR1 and CDR2 are GTSNPN and SVGIG (reference sequence). V shed 1 base and J shed 4 bases, with 8 bases lying between them. The CDR3 totals 13 residues. This CDR3 is CAWSEGQNQPQHF. The CDR3 coding sequence is TGTGCCTGGAGTGAGGGGCAAAATCAGCCCCAGCATTTT.

This clonotype was seen only a few times. V and J are TRBV4-2 and TRBJ2-1; the match to TRBD2 covers 7 bases. Trimming removed 4 bases from V and 0 bases from J; junction bases left unmatched: 3. From germline, CDR1 is LGHNA and CDR2 YNFKEQ. CDR3 length: 15 amino acids. The CDR3 coding sequence is TGTGCCAGCAGCCGCGGGGGAACCTCCTACAATGAGCAGTTCTTC. Amino acids: CASSRGGTSYNEQFF.

This clonotype was counted at least ten times. The V and J genes are TRBV10-2 and TRBJ2-7, with 7 positions matching TRBD1. Unmatched junction bases numbered 11, after V lost 7 bases and J lost 2 bases. This CDR3 spans 15 amino acids. Germline lookup yields CDR1 WSHSY and CDR2 SAAADI. CDR3 residues: CASNPGQLKTYEQYF. Here the CDR3 DNA reads TGCGCCAGCAATCCGGGACAGCTAAAGACCTACGAGCAGTACTTC.

This clonotype has at least ten counts. V is TRBV29-1 and J is TRBJ1-1; 8 bases align to TRBD1. The CDR3 sequence is 14 residues long. V lost 4 bases and J lost 0; bases outside the gene matches: 4. Per germline, CDR1 SQVTM and CDR2 ANQGSEA. CDR3 sequence (DNA): TGCAGCGTTGTGGGCAGGGGGCTGAACACTGAAGCTTTCTTT. Translation: CSVVGRGLNTEAFF.

This clonotype was seen ten or more times. V and J are TRBV11-2 and TRBJ2-3, with 13 positions matching TRBD2. Germline-derived CDR1 and CDR2 are SGHAT and FQNNGV. This CDR3 comprises 15 residues. Unmatched junction bases numbered 3, after V lost 5 bases and J lost 4 bases. In nucleotides, the CDR3 is TGTGCCAGCAGCCAACTAGCGGGGGGGCCAGATACGCAGTATTTT. This translates into CASSQLAGGPDTQYF.

This clonotype was found many times. J is TRBJ2-6 and V is TRBV29-1, with D unclear. The CDR3 contains 16 residues. CDR1 and CDR2 from the germline V gene are SQVTM and ANQGSEA. V was pared by 3 bases and J by 1 base, with 13 bases between. The CDR3 sequence is CSVDSGPPSGANVLTF. DNA for the CDR3: TGCAGCGTTGATTCAGGCCCCCCATCTGGGGCCAACGTCCTGACTTTC.

Many counts were recorded for this clonotype. The rearrangement joins TRBV11-2 to TRBJ2-3; D unresolved. Germline V gene lookup returns CDR1 SGHAT and CDR2 FQNNGV. The CDR3 consists of 15 residues. V dropped 4 bases and J dropped 3 bases, with 14 bases sitting between them. The CDR3: CASSSSPAPTDTQYF. CDR3 DNA sequence: TGTGCCAGCAGCTCCTCCCCGGCTCCGACAGATACGCAGTATTTT.

This clonotype occurred many times. This sequence joins TRBV4-1 and TRBJ2-7; TRBD1 aligns across 10 bases. V was clipped by 4 bases and J by 6 bases; unmatched bases: 6. CDR1 and CDR2 from the germline V gene are MGHRA and YSYEKL. CDR3 length: 14 amino acids. The CDR3: CASSLLDRGSEQYF. The CDR3 DNA is TGCGCCAGCAGCCTATTGGACAGGGGGTCCGAGCAGTACTTC.

This clonotype has a count of ten or more. The chain carries TRBV19 and TRBJ2-3, with D perhaps being TRBD1 or TRBD2 (5 bases each). The V end lost 6 bases, the J end lost 3 bases, and 16 bases lay between the germline ends. Germline V gene lookup returns CDR1 LNHDA and CDR2 SQIVND (reference sequence). The CDR3 loop spans 15 amino acids. As DNA, the CDR3 is TGTGCCAGTAGCCCAGAGAGGGGCCAAACAGATACGCAGTATTTT. As protein: CASSPERGQTDTQYF.

This clonotype was recorded many times. The chain combines TRBV23-1 with TRBJ2-1, with TRBD1 identical over 10 bases. TRBV23-1 is flagged as an ORF with uncertain function. The CDR3 sequence is 13 residues long. V shed 5 bases, J shed 9 bases, and the junction held 4 bases outside the gene matches. The DNA for the CDR3 is TGCGCCAGCAGTAAGACAGGGGGCTTTGAGCAGTTCTTC. It translates to CASSKTGGFEQFF.

This clonotype was found many times. The V call is TRBV5-1, the J call TRBJ2-5; unclear D gene. The CDR3 extends over 14 amino acids. With 0 bases removed from V and 2 bases from J, the gap between germline ends came to 8 bases. CDR1 SGHRS and CDR2 YFSETQ come from the germline V gene. In DNA, the CDR3 is TGCGCCAGCAGCTTGGCCCAGCCGCAAGAGACCCAGTACTTC. It codes for CASSLAQPQETQYF.

This clonotype occurred many times. The CDR3 DNA reads as TGTGCCAGCAGCTTACCAGGACTTCACGAGCAGTACTTC. Translating it yields CASSLPGLHEQYF. The V and J genes are TRBV7-2 and TRBJ2-7; possibly TRBD2 for D (5 bases). The V end was cut by 2 bases, the J end by 5 bases, with 10 bases between. CDR3 length: 13 amino acids. Germline CDR1 reads SGHTA; CDR2 reads FQGNSA.

At least ten counts were recorded for this clonotype. The chain has TRBV28 and TRBJ1-2; possibly TRBD1 for D (6 bases). The V gene's germline CDR1 is MDHEN and CDR2 SYDVKM. V was clipped by 2 bases and J by 6 bases, with 10 bases between them. CDR3 length: 13 amino acids. CDR3 DNA: TGTGCCAGCAGTTTACAGGGGAGACATGGCTACACCTTC. This translates into CASSLQGRHGYTF.

Turning to this clonotype: A far bigger clonotype differs at one base, so this is likely a read error. The V call is TRBV5-1, the J call TRBJ2-1; 10 positions agree with TRBD2. CDR3 length equals 15 residues. Trimming took 8 bases from V and 10 from J; bases not matched to a gene: 15. CDR1 SGHRS and CDR2 YFSETQ come from the germline V gene. CDR3: CARTLGLAYSYEQFF. CDR3 nucleotide sequence: TGCGCCAGAACCTTGGGACTAGCGTACTCCTACGAGCAGTTCTTC.

In this sample, this clonotype turned up many times. The chain uses TRBV6-5 and TRBJ2-1; no firm D call. Trimming shortened V by 6 bases and J by 5 bases, and 11 bases separated the two germline ends. The CDR3 consists of 13 residues. The germline V gene has CDR1 MNHEY and CDR2 SVGAGI. The CDR3 sequence is CASSPSLNNEQFF. The CDR3 coding sequence is TGTGCCAGCAGCCCTAGTCTTAACAATGAGCAGTTCTTC.

This chain connects TRBV6-2 or TRBV6-3 to TRBJ1-1, with 10 bases identical to TRBD1. This CDR3 spans 14 amino acids. Germline-derived CDR1 and CDR2 are MNHEY and SVGEGT. With V trimmed by 7 bases and J by 1 base, 3 bases remained unmatched. The CDR3 loop reads CASTWDRGNTEAFF. The CDR3 DNA reads TGTGCCAGCACCTGGGACAGGGGGAACACTGAAGCTTTCTTT.

This clonotype has ten or more counts. This chain joins TRBV7-2 and TRBJ2-7, with D possibly being TRBD1 (6 bases). V lost 3 bases and J lost 0, with 9 bases in between. Germline V gene lookup returns CDR1 SGHTA and CDR2 FQGNSA. This CDR3 region has 14 residues. CDR3 nucleotides: TGTGCCAGCAGCTTCGACAGGAGCTCCTACGAGCAGTACTTC. As protein: CASSFDRSSYEQYF.

The table lists this clonotype with many counts. The chain links TRBV14 to TRBJ1-1; maybe TRBD1 (6 bases). Germline CDR1 and CDR2: SGHDN and FVKESK. V lost 0 bases and J lost 4, with 12 bases in between. The CDR3 is 15 residues long. The DNA of the CDR3 is TGTGCCAGCAGCCAAGAGATGCGGGGGCTCACTGAAGCTTTCTTT. This sequence encodes CASSQEMRGLTEAFF.

This clonotype has at least ten counts. The chain combines TRBV24-1 with TRBJ2-2; TRBD1 or TRBD2 may be the D gene (7 bases each). Germline values: CDR1 KGHDR, CDR2 SFDVKD. The CDR3 contains 15 residues. V was clipped by 7 bases and J by 1 base, with 12 bases between them. This chain's CDR3 is CATRGRGGNTGELFF. The CDR3, as DNA: TGTGCCACCAGAGGCAGGGGGGGGAACACCGGGGAGCTGTTTTTT.